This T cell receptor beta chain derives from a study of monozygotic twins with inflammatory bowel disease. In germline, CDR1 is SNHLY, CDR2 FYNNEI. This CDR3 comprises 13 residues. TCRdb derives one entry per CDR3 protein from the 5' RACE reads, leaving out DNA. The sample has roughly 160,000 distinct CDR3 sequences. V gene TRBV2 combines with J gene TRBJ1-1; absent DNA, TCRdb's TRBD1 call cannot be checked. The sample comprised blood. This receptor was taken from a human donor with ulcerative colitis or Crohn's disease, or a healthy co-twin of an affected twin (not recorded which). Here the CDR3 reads CASQTGLNTEAFF.